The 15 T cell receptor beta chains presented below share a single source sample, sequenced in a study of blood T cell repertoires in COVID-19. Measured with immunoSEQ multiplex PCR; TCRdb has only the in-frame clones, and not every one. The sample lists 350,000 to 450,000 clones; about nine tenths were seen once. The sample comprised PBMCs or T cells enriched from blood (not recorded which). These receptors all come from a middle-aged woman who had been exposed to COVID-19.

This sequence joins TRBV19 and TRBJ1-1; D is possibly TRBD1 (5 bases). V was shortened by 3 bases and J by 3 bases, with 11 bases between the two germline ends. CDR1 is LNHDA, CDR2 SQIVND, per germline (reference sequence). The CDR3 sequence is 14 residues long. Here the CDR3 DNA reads TGTGCCAGTAGTATGGCAGGGCGCCACACTGAAGCTTTCTTT. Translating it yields CASSMAGRHTEAFF.

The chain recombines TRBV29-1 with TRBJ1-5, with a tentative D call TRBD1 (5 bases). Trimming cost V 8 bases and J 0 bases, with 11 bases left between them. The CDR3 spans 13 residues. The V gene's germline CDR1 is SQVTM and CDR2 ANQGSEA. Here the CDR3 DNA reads TGCAGCACCAGGGAAAATAGCAATCAGCCCCAGCATTTT. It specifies CSTRENSNQPQHF.

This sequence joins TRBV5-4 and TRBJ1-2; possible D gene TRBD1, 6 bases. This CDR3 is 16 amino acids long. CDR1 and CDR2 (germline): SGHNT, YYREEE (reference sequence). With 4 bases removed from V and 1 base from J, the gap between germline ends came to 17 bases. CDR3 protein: CASSPGTTRYNYGYTF. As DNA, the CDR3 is TGTGCCAGCAGCCCCGGGACAACGAGGTATAACTATGGCTACACCTTC.

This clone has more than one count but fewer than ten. The CDR3 spells CASSSLGGYEQYF. CDR3 nucleotides: TGTGCCAGTAGTTCTCTGGGGGGCTACGAGCAGTACTTC. The V call is TRBV19, the J call TRBJ2-7; the D gene is possibly TRBD2 (6 bases). Trimming took 5 bases from V and 3 from J, leaving 11 bases between them. The CDR3 runs to 13 residues. The germline V gene has CDR1 LNHDA and CDR2 SQIVND (reference sequence).

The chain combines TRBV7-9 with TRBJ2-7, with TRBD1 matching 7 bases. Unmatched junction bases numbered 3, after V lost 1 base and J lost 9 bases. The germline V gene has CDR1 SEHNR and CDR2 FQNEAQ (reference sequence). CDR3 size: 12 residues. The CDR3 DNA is TGTGCCAGCAGCTTAGTCCAGGGGGTGCAGTACTTC. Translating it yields CASSLVQGVQYF. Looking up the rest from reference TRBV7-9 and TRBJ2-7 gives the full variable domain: DTGVSQNPRHKITKRGQNVTFRCDPISEHNRLYWYRQTLGQGPEFLTYFQNEAQLEKSRLLSDRFSAERPKGSFSTLEIQRTEQGDSAMYLCASSLVQGVQYFGPGTRLTVT.

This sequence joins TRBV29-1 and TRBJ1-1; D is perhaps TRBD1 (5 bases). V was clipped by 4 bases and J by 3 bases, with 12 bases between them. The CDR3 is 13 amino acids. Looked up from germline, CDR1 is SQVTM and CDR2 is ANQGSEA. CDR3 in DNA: TGCAGCGTTGGCAAGGGGCTTTACACTGAAGCTTTCTTT. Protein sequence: CSVGKGLYTEAFF.

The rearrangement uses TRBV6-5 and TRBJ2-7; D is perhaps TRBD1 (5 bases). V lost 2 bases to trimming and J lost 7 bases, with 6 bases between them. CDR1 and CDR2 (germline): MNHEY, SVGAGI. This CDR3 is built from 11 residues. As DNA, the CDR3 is TGTGCCAGCAGTTACCGACAGGAGCAGTACTTC. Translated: CASSYRQEQYF.

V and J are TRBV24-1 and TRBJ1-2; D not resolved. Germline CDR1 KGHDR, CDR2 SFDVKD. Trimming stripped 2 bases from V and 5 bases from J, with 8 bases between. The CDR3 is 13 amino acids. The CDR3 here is CATSDSRQYGYTF. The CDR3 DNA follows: TGTGCCACCAGTGATTCGAGGCAGTATGGCTACACCTTC.

The CDR3, as DNA: TGTGCCAGTAGTATTCTTCAGACAGGGGTAAATCAGCCCCAGCATTTT. Translated: CASSILQTGVNQPQHF. The V gene is TRBV19, the J gene TRBJ1-5; 8 bases agree with TRBD1. The CDR3 totals 16 residues. With V trimmed by 3 bases and J by 4 bases, 8 bases remained unmatched. CDR1 and CDR2 from the germline V gene are LNHDA and SQIVND (reference sequence).

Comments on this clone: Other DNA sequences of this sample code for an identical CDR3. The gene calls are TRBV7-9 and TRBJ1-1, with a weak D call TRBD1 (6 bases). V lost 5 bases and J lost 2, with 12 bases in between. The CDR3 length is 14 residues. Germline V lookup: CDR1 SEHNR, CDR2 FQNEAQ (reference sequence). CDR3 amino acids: CASSLRQANTEAFF. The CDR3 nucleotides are TGTGCCAGCAGCCTTCGACAGGCCAACACTGAAGCTTTCTTT. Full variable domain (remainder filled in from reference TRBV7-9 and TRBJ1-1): DTGVSQNPRHKITKRGQNVTFRCDPISEHNRLYWYRQTLGQGPEFLTYFQNEAQLEKSRLLSDRFSAERPKGSFSTLEIQRTEQGDSAMYLCASSLRQANTEAFFGQGTRLTVV.

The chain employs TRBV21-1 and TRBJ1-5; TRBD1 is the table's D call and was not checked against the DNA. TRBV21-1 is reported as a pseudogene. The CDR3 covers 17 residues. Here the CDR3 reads CASSTTIDRGFTQPQHF. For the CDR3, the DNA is TGTGCCAGCAGCACGACGATAGACAGGGGTTTCACTCAGCCCCAGCATTTT.

The CDR3 DNA reads TGTGCCAGCAGCTTGAGGCTAGTCTTCTCGCCCAAGTACTTC. Residues: CASSLRLVFSPKYF. This chain joins TRBV5-6 and TRBJ2-5; D gene ambiguous. The CDR3 runs to 14 residues. With 1 base removed from V and 12 bases from J, the gap between germline ends came to 19 bases. Per the germline V gene, CDR1 is SGHDT and CDR2 is YYEEEE.

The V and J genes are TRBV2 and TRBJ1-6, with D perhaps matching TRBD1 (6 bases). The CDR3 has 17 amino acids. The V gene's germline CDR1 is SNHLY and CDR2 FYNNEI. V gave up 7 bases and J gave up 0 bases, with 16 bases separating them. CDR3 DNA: TGTGCCAGCACCGTTCGACAGGCCAGCTCCTATAATTCACCCCTCCACTTT. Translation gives CASTVRQASSYNSPLHF.

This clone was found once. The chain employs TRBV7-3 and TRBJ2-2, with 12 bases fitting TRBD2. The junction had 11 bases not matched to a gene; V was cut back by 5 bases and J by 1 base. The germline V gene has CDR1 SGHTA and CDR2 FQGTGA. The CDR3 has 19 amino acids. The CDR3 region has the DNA TGTGCCAGCAGCAGAGGACTAGCGGGGCTAACTCAGAACACCGGGGAGCTGTTTTTT. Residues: CASSRGLAGLTQNTGELFF.

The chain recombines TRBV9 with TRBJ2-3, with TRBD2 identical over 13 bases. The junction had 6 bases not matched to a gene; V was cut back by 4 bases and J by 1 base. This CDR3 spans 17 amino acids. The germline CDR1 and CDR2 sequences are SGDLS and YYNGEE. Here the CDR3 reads CASSRTGTSGGTDTQYF. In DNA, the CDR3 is TGTGCCAGCAGCCGGACCGGGACTAGCGGGGGCACAGATACGCAGTATTTT.